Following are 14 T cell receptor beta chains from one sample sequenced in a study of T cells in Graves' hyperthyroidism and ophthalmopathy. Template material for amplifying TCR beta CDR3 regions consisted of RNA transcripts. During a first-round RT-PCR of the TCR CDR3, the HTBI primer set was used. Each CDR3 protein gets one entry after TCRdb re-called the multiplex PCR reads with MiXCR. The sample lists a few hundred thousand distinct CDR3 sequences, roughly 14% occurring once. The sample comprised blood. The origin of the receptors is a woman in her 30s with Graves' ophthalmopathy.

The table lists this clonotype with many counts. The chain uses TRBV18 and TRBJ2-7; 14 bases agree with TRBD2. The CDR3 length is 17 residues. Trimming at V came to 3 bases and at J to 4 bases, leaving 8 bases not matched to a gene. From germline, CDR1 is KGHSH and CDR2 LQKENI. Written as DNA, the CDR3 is TGTGCCAGCTCACCTGGACTAGCGGGGGGCTTAGCTTACGAGCAGTACTTC. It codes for CASSPGLAGGLAYEQYF.

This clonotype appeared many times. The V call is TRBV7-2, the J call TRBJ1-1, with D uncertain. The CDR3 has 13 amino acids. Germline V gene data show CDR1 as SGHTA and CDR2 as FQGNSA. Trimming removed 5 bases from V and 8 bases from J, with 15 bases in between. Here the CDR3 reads CASSTIGSGEAFF. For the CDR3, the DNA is TGTGCCAGCAGCACTATCGGCTCTGGGGAAGCTTTCTTT.

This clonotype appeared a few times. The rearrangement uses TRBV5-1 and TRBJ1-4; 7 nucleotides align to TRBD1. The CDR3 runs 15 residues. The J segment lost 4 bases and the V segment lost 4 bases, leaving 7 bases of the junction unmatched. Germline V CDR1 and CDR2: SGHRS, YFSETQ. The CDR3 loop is CASSEQGLNNEKLFF. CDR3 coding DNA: TGCGCCAGCAGCGAACAGGGGCTCAATAATGAAAAACTGTTTTTT.

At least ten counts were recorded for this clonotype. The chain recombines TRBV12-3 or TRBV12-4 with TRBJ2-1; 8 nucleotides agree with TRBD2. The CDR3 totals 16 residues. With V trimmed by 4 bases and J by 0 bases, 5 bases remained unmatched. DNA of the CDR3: TGTGCCAGCAGTTCCGAGCGGGGGCTCTCCTACAATGAGCAGTTCTTC. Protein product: CASSSERGLSYNEQFF.

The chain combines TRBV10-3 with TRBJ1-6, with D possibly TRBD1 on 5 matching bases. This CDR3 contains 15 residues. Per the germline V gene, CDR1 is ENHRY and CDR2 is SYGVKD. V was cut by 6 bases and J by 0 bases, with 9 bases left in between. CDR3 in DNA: TGTGCCATCAGGCAACAGGACTCCTATAATTCACCCCTCCACTTT. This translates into CAIRQQDSYNSPLHF.

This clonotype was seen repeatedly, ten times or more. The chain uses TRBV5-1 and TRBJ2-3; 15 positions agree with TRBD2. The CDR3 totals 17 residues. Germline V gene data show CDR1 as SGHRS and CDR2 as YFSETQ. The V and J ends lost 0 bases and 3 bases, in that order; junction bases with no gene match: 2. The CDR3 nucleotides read TGCGCCAGCAGCTTGGCGGGACTAGCGGGGGGAACAGATACGCAGTATTTT. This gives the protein CASSLAGLAGGTDTQYF.

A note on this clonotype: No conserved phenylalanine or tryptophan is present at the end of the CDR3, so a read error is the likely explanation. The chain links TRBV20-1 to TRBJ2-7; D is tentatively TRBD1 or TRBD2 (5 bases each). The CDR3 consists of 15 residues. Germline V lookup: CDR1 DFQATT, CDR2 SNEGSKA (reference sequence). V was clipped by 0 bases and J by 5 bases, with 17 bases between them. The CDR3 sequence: CSARDVTGRPHEQYL. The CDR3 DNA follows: TGCAGTGCTAGAGACGTGACGGGACGTCCCCACGAGCAGTACCTC.

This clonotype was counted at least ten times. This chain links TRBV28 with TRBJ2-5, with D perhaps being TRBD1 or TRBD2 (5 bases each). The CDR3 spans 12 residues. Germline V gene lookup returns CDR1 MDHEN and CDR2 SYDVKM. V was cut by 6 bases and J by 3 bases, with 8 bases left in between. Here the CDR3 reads CASRGTEETQYF. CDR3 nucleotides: TGTGCCAGCAGGGGGACGGAAGAGACCCAGTACTTC.

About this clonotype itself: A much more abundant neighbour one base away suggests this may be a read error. Here the CDR3 reads CASSGPGASGGNTGELFF. DNA for the CDR3: TGCGCCAGCAGCGGCCCCGGGGCTAGCGGGGGGAACACCGGGGAGCTGTTTTTT. The chain carries TRBV5-1 and TRBJ2-2; the match to TRBD2 covers 10 bases. Trimming at V came to 4 bases and at J to 1 base, leaving 10 bases not matched to a gene. Germline lookup yields CDR1 SGHRS and CDR2 YFSETQ. The CDR3 has 18 residues.

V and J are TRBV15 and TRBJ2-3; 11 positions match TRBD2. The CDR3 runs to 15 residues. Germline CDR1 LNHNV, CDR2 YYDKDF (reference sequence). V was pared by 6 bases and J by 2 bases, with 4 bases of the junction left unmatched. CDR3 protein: CATRLAGGPTDTQYF. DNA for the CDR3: TGTGCCACCAGATTAGCGGGGGGGCCCACAGATACGCAGTATTTT.

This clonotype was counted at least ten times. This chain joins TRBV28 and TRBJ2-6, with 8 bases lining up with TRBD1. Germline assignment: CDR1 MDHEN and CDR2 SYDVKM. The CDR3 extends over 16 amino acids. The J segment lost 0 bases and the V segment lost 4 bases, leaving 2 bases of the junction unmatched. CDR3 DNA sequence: TGTGCCAGCAGTTGGGACAGGCGCTCTGGGGCCAACGTCCTGACTTTC. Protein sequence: CASSWDRRSGANVLTF.

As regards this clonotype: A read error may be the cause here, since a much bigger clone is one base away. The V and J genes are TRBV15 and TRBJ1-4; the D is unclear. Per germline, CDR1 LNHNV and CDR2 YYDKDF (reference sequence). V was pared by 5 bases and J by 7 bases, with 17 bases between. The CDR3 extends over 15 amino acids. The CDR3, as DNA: TGTGCCACCAGCGGAGTTGGGCAGGACGCTGAAAAACTGTTTTTT. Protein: CATSGVGQDAEKLFF.

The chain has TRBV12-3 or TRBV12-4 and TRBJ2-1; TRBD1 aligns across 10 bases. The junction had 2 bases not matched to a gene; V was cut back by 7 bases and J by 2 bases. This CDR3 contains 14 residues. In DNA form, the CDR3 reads TGTGCCAGCACAGGGACAGGGGCCTACAATGAGCAGTTCTTC. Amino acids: CASTGTGAYNEQFF.

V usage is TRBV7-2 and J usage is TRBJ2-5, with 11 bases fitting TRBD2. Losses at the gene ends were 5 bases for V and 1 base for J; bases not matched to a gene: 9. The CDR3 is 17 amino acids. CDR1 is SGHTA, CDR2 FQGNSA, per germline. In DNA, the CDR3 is TGTGCCAGCAGCCCCGGGAATCTAGCGGGGGGCCAAGAGACCCAGTACTTC. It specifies CASSPGNLAGGQETQYF. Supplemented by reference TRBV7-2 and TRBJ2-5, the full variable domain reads GAGVSQSPSNKVTEKGKDVELRCDPISGHTALYWYRQSLGQGLEFLIYFQGNSAPDKSGLPSDRFSAERTGGSVSTLTIQRTQQEDSAVYLCASSPGNLAGGQETQYFGPGTRLLVL.